These T cell receptor beta chains were read from a single sample in a study of cytomegalovirus exposure and HLA in healthy donors. Measured with immunoSEQ multiplex PCR; TCRdb has only the in-frame clones, and not every one. The repertoire holds some 200,000 clones, with about 83% as singletons. What was sequenced was PBMCs. These receptors originate from a female donor in good health and CMV-seronegative. The CDR3 runs from the conserved cysteine through the conserved F or W. A D gene is named only where the DNA matches it firmly. A row's size may be missing; if present it is once, few, many or a size class.

V gene	clone size	J gene	D gene	CDR3 protein	CDR3 DNA
TRBV4-3	.	TRBJ2-3	.	CASSQGLADTQYF	TGCGCCAGCAGCCAAGGTCTAGCAGATACGCAGTATTTT
TRBV10-1	.	TRBJ2-7	.	CASRIMGDEVYEQYF	TGCGCCAGCAGGATTATGGGAGATGAAGTCTACGAGCAGTACTTC
TRBV7-9	.	TRBJ2-1	.	CASIPVTPPEEQFF	TGTGCCAGCATCCCCGTGACTCCCCCGGAAGAGCAGTTCTTC
TRBV28	.	TRBJ2-1	.	CASGGRANNEQFF	TGTGCCAGCGGGGGCAGGGCGAACAATGAGCAGTTCTTC
TRBV28	.	TRBJ2-5	TRBD2	CASSFSFLLAGGRGAETQYF	TGTGCCAGCAGTTTTTCGTTTTTACTAGCGGGAGGGCGGGGGGCGGAGACCCAGTACTTC
TRBV29-1	.	TRBJ2-7	.	CSVAVARQGQYF	TGCAGCGTCGCCGTAGCCCGCCAGGGGCAGTACTTC
TRBV9	few	TRBJ2-3	TRBD2	CASSVAGGHTDTQYF	TGTGCCAGCAGCGTTGCGGGAGGACACACAGATACGCAGTATTTT
TRBV28	.	TRBJ2-5	.	CASEQGGETQYF	TGTGCCAGTGAACAGGGCGGGGAGACCCAGTACTTC
TRBV27	.	TRBJ2-5	.	CASRTLSTGPQETQYF	TGTGCCAGCAGGACCCTATCGACAGGACCACAAGAGACCCAGTACTTC
TRBV18	.	TRBJ2-7	.	CASSPPTGYEQYF	TGTGCCAGCTCACCACCAACGGGTTACGAGCAGTACTTC
TRBV28	.	TRBJ2-2	TRBD1	CASSPSTGRAELFF	TGTGCCAGCAGTCCCTCGACAGGGCGGGCGGAGCTGTTTTTT
TRBV9	.	TRBJ1-3	.	CASSVAQGFGSGNTIYF	TGTGCCAGCAGCGTAGCTCAGGGGTTCGGCTCTGGAAACACCATATATTTT
TRBV18	.	TRBJ2-3	TRBD1	CASSPFKNRDRAPDTQYF	TGTGCCAGCTCACCATTCAAAAACCGGGACAGGGCGCCAGATACGCAGTATTTT
TRBV5-1	.	TRBJ2-1	TRBD1	CASSLYPGTGAYNEQFF	TGCGCCAGCAGCTTGTACCCGGGGACAGGGGCCTACAATGAGCAGTTCTTC
TRBV5-1	once	TRBJ2-7	TRBD2	CASSLLAGAGTYEQYF	TGCGCCAGCAGCTTACTAGCGGGAGCAGGAACCTACGAGCAGTACTTC
TRBV9	few	TRBJ2-3	.	CASSPELRTTSTDTQYF	TGTGCCAGCAGCCCGGAACTCCGGACTACCAGCACAGATACGCAGTATTTT
TRBV2	.	TRBJ2-3	TRBD2	CASSIIAGGDTQYF	TGTGCCAGCAGTATTATAGCGGGGGGGGATACGCAGTATTTT
TRBV28	.	TRBJ1-2	.	CASSLYTQYGYTF	TGTGCCAGCAGTTTGTACACCCAGTATGGCTACACCTTC
TRBV6-5	.	TRBJ2-2	TRBD1	CASRVTGDTGELFF	TGTGCCAGCAGAGTTACAGGGGACACCGGGGAGCTGTTTTTT
TRBV6-5	.	TRBJ2-5	.	CASRTGTQTQYF	TGTGCCAGCAGAACCGGGACACAGACCCAGTACTTC
TRBV11-1	.	TRBJ2-7	TRBD2	CASSRSGSPGDEQYF	TGTGCCAGCAGCCGTAGCGGGAGCCCCGGAGACGAGCAGTACTTC
TRBV2	.	TRBJ1-2	TRBD1	CASSETQGGSGYTF	TGTGCCAGCAGTGAAACACAGGGGGGCTCTGGCTACACCTTC
TRBV30	.	TRBJ2-5	.	CAWNRGRQETQYF	TGTGCCTGGAACCGAGGGCGCCAAGAGACCCAGTACTTC
TRBV4-1	.	TRBJ2-7	TRBD1	CASSRDRGDEQYF	TGCGCCAGCAGCCGCGACAGGGGGGACGAGCAGTACTTC
TRBV30	.	TRBJ1-1	TRBD1	CAWGQGRGEAFF	TGTGCCTGGGGACAGGGGAGGGGTGAAGCTTTCTTT
TRBV2	.	TRBJ2-7	TRBD1	CASSLTGVYEQYF	TGTGCCAGCAGTCTAACAGGGGTTTACGAGCAGTACTTC
TRBV5-8	few	TRBJ2-7	.	CASSLGQVHYEQYF	TGTGCCAGCAGCTTGGGGCAGGTCCACTACGAGCAGTACTTC
TRBV6-1	.	TRBJ1-2	TRBD1	CASTDRGLNYGYTF	TGTGCCAGCACTGACAGGGGGCTCAACTATGGCTACACCTTC
TRBV30	few	TRBJ1-5	.	CAWSVGGGSNQPQHF	TGTGCCTGGAGTGTAGGGGGTGGAAGCAATCAGCCCCAGCATTTT
TRBV9	once	TRBJ2-5	TRBD2	CASNVGNGGEETQYF	TGTGCCAGCAACGTAGGGAACGGGGGGGAAGAGACCCAGTACTTC
TRBV6-1	.	TRBJ2-2	.	CASSVRLALNTGELFF	TGTGCCAGCAGTGTACGTCTAGCGTTGAACACCGGGGAGCTGTTTTTT
TRBV5-1	.	TRBJ2-1	TRBD2	CASSLAATSGGAYEQFF	TGCGCCAGCAGCTTGGCCGCGACTAGCGGGGGGGCATATGAGCAGTTCTTC
TRBV30	.	TRBJ1-3	.	CAWSNPSSGNTIYF	TGTGCCTGGAGTAACCCGAGCTCTGGAAACACCATATATTTT
TRBV28	.	TRBJ2-6	.	CASTEGANVLTF	TGTGCCAGCACCGAGGGGGCCAACGTCCTGACTTTC
TRBV5-6	.	TRBJ1-1	.	CASSVETGHLNTEAFF	TGTGCCAGCAGCGTAGAAACGGGACACTTGAACACTGAAGCTTTCTTT
TRBV7-9	.	TRBJ1-3	.	CSSSSTGPSGNTIYF	TGTTCCAGCAGCTCAACAGGGCCCTCTGGAAACACCATATATTTT
TRBV29-1	.	TRBJ2-6	.	CSVLADVLTF	TGCAGCGTTTTAGCGGACGTCCTGACTTTC
TRBV9	.	TRBJ2-3	.	CASSAAAGRTDTQYF	TGTGCCAGCAGCGCGGCGGCGGGGCGCACAGATACGCAGTATTTT
TRBV6-5	few	TRBJ2-7	TRBD1	CASSYSSGQVIYEQYF	TGTGCCAGCAGTTACTCGAGTGGACAGGTTATATACGAGCAGTACTTC
TRBV11-3	.	TRBJ1-2	TRBD1	CASSRDSRDYGYTF	TGTGCCAGCAGCCGGGACAGTAGAGACTATGGCTACACCTTC
TRBV11-1	.	TRBJ1-1	.	CASSFEGWNTEAFF	TGTGCCAGCAGCTTTGAGGGCTGGAACACTGAAGCTTTCTTT
TRBV28	.	TRBJ2-2	.	CASSPRLGGNTGELFF	TGTGCCAGCAGTCCTAGGTTGGGGGGGAACACCGGGGAGCTGTTTTTT
TRBV30	once	TRBJ2-7	TRBD2	CASLSGGADEQYF	TGTGCCTCCCTGAGCGGGGGGGCCGACGAGCAGTACTTC
TRBV28	few	TRBJ2-7	.	CASSRRGSYEQYF	TGTGCCAGCTCGAGGCGGGGTTCCTACGAGCAGTACTTC
TRBV5-4	few	TRBJ1-2	.	CASSYADRNYGYTF	TGTGCCAGCAGCTATGCCGACAGGAACTATGGCTACACCTTC
TRBV6-1	medium-sized	TRBJ2-1	.	CASSEASGNFYNEQFF	TGTGCCAGCAGTGAAGCTAGCGGAAACTTTTACAATGAGCAGTTCTTC
TRBV9	.	TRBJ1-2	.	CASSANIYNRDYYGYTF	TGTGCCAGCAGCGCGAATATATATAACAGGGATTACTATGGCTACACCTTC
TRBV15	once	TRBJ1-4	.	CATSGHSNEKLFF	TGTGCCACCAGCGGACATTCTAATGAAAAACTGTTTTTT
TRBV15	few	TRBJ1-2	TRBD1	CATSRDGQGAVYGYTF	TGTGCCACCAGCAGGGATGGACAGGGGGCTGTCTATGGCTACACCTTC
TRBV6-6	.	TRBJ2-2	.	CATRAGSGELFF	TGTGCCACCAGGGCGGGATCCGGGGAGCTGTTTTTT
TRBV7-5	.	TRBJ2-7	.	CARSLVYSSYEQYF	TGTGCCAGAAGCTTAGTTTATAGCTCCTACGAGCAGTACTTC
TRBV6-6	few	TRBJ2-1	TRBD1	CASRLTGGISNEQFF	TGTGCCAGCAGACTTACAGGGGGTATATCCAATGAGCAGTTCTTC
TRBV6-5	few	TRBJ2-7	.	CASSLRGDIPYEQYF	TGTGCCAGCAGTCTTCGTGGGGACATTCCCTACGAGCAGTACTTC